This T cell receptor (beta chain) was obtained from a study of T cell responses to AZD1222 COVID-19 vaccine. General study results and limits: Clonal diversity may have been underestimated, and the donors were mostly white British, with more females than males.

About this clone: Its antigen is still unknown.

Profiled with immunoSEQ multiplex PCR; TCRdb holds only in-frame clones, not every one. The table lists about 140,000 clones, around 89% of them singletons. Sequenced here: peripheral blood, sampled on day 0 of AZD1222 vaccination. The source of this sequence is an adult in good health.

CDR3 in amino acids: CSGTSAVSYEQYF. The CDR3 DNA reads TGCAGCGGGACTAGCGCGGTTTCCTACGAGCAGTACTTC. The chain couples TRBV29-1 to TRBJ2-7, with 9 bases lining up with TRBD2. With 7 bases clipped from V and 1 base from J, the junction kept 5 bases outside the gene matches. The CDR3 totals 13 residues. Germline V lookup: CDR1 SQVTM, CDR2 ANQGSEA.